These T cell receptor beta chains were read from a single sample in a study of T cell responses to AZD1222 COVID-19 vaccine. Sequenced by immunoSEQ multiplex PCR; TCRdb stores in-frame clones only, minus some. The table has more than 95,000 clones, roughly nine tenths seen once. This sample comprised peripheral blood, obtained on day 0 of AZD1222 vaccination. The receptors come from an adult in good health. Both conserved end residues are part of each CDR3. D genes are given only for firm matches. Only part of the rows carry a size: once, few, many, or a class if the clone is expanded.

j_call,d_call,clone_size,v_call,cdr3_nt,cdr3_aa
TRBJ1-5,-,-,TRBV11-2,TGTGCCAGCAGCTCGCAGGGGTCGACCCAGCATTTT,CASSSQGSTQHF
TRBJ1-1,-,-,TRBV10-3,TGTGCCATCAGTGCAAACGTCAACACTGAAGCTTTCTTT,CAISANVNTEAFF
TRBJ1-1,-,-,TRBV28,TGTGCCAGCAGAACACCGGGACCGGTAGGCACTGAAGCTTTCTTT,CASRTPGPVGTEAFF
TRBJ2-4,-,-,TRBV4-1,TGCGCCAGCAGCCAACTAGTTCTAGCCAAAAACATTCAGTACTTC,CASSQLVLAKNIQYF
TRBJ1-2,-,-,TRBV6-6,TGTGCCAGCAGTTACTATGCGGCCTCCTATGGCTACACCTTC,CASSYYAASYGYTF
TRBJ1-1,-,-,TRBV28,TGTGCCAGCAGGCGCTGGACTCAAGCTTTCTTT,CASRRWTQAFF
TRBJ1-1,-,-,TRBV10-3,TGTGCCATCAGTGAGTCTTACCCCGGGGCTTTCTTT,CAISESYPGAFF
TRBJ1-5,-,-,TRBV27,TGTGCCAGCAGTTTACAGGCGCCCGCGGAGAATCAGCCCCAGCATTTT,CASSLQAPAENQPQHF
TRBJ1-2,TRBD1,-,TRBV18,TGTGCCAGCTCTCCGGTCGACAGGGGAAACTATGGCTACACCTTC,CASSPVDRGNYGYTF
TRBJ2-7,TRBD2,-,TRBV5-4,TGTGCCAGCAGCTTGGGTAGCGGGGTTTCCTACGAGCAGTACTTC,CASSLGSGVSYEQYF
TRBJ1-5,-,-,TRBV28,TGTGCCAGCAGCTCCCCCTTGGGGGATAGCAATCAGCCCCAGCATTTT,CASSSPLGDSNQPQHF
TRBJ2-1,TRBD2,-,TRBV15,TGTGCCACCAGCAGAGATGATGCGGGAGTAAATGAGCAGTTCTTC,CATSRDDAGVNEQFF
TRBJ2-7,TRBD1,-,TRBV19,TGTGCCAGTAGTTCCTCCGGGACAGGGCGTTCCTACGAGCAGTACTTC,CASSSSGTGRSYEQYF
TRBJ2-7,TRBD1,-,TRBV14,TGTGCCAGCAGCTACTGGACAGGGGGCTACGAGCAGTACTTC,CASSYWTGGYEQYF
TRBJ1-1,-,once,TRBV14,TGTGCCAGCAGACCCGGGGGGACCAGCAACTTGGCTTTCTTT,CASRPGGTSNLAFF
TRBJ1-1,-,-,TRBV11-2,TGTGCCAGCAGCCCGGTGAACACTGAAGCTTTCTTT,CASSPVNTEAFF
TRBJ2-1,-,-,TRBV6-5,TGTGCCAGCAGGAAGGCGGCTGACAATGAGCAGTTCTTC,CASRKAADNEQFF
TRBJ2-1,TRBD2,-,TRBV28,TGTGCCAGCAGTTTATTATCCGGGAGGCCCTACAATGAGCAGTTCTTC,CASSLLSGRPYNEQFF
TRBJ2-7,-,-,TRBV18,TGTGCCAGCTCACACGGAAGGGCGTACGAGCAGTACTTC,CASSHGRAYEQYF
TRBJ1-1,-,-,TRBV12-5,TGTGCTAGTGGTACTTCGTTCGGGGGGGTCACTGAAGCTTTCTTT,CASGTSFGGVTEAFF
TRBJ2-7,-,-,TRBV9,TGTGCCAGCAGCGTAGGGTCTACGAATCCCTACGAGCAGTACTTC,CASSVGSTNPYEQYF
TRBJ1-5,TRBD1,-,TRBV28,TGTGCCAGCAGGACGCCCATCGGACAGGGACAGCCCCAGCATTTT,CASRTPIGQGQPQHF
TRBJ2-5,TRBD1,-,TRBV15,TGTGCCACCAGCAGGAGGACAGGGAAGGGCGAGACCCAGTACTTC,CATSRRTGKGETQYF
TRBJ2-3,-,-,TRBV10-2,TGCGCCAGCAGTGAGCCCCTCATGGTTAGCACAGATACGCAGTATTTT,CASSEPLMVSTDTQYF
TRBJ2-7,TRBD1,-,TRBV24-1,TGTGCCACCAGTGATAGTAGCCCCCCCGGGACAGGGCTCCGGGAGCAGTACTTC,CATSDSSPPGTGLREQYF
TRBJ2-7,-,-,TRBV28,TGTGCCAGCAGCCAACTCGTCGGCACATGGACCCACTTGGGAAACTCCTACGAGCAGTACTTC,CASSQLVGTWTHLGNSYEQYF
TRBJ2-1,-,-,TRBV3-1/TRBV3-2,TGTGCCAGCAGCCAAGATCGAGCCCTTGCGTACAGTGAGCAGTTCTTC,CASSQDRALAYSEQFF
TRBJ1-1,-,-,TRBV30,TGTGCCTGGAGACCTATTGGAGTTGTAAGGGTTAAGAACACTGAAGCTTTCTTT,CAWRPIGVVRVKNTEAFF
TRBJ2-3,TRBD2,-,TRBV5-1,TGCGCCAGCAGCTTTAGGGCGGGAGGGCCAGATACGCAGTATTTT,CASSFRAGGPDTQYF
TRBJ2-7,-,-,TRBV7-6,TGTGCCAGCAGCTCTCAATCCGGATCCTACGAGCAGTACTTC,CASSSQSGSYEQYF
TRBJ2-1,TRBD2,-,TRBV19,TGTGCCAGTAGTCTTAGCGGGAGAGTCCATGAGCAGTTCTTC,CASSLSGRVHEQFF
TRBJ1-3,-,-,TRBV27,TGTGCCAGCAGTCTGGGACTTGGAAACACCATATATTTT,CASSLGLGNTIYF
TRBJ2-7,TRBD2,-,TRBV30,TGTGCCTTAGCGGGCCCCTACGAGCAGTACTTC,CALAGPYEQYF
TRBJ2-5,-,-,TRBV12-3/TRBV12-4,TGTGCCAGCAGTTTAAACGGGGAGACCCAGTACTTC,CASSLNGETQYF
TRBJ2-4,-,-,TRBV7-2,TGTGCCAGCAGCCTCCGTCCCGGGACATCCCACGACATTCAGTACTTC,CASSLRPGTSHDIQYF
TRBJ2-2,-,-,TRBV24-1,TGTGCCACCAGTGTTAAGGGGGGGCAGGGTAACACCGGGGAGCTGTTTTTT,CATSVKGGQGNTGELFF
TRBJ2-3,TRBD1,-,TRBV7-9,TGTGCCAGCAGCTCCTTCTCCCCGACAGGGGCCCGTAGCACAGATACGCAGTATTTT,CASSSFSPTGARSTDTQYF
TRBJ2-3,-,-,TRBV2,TGTGCCAGCAAAGAGCCCCCAGATACGCAGTATTTT,CASKEPPDTQYF
TRBJ1-4,-,-,TRBV5-1,TGCGCCAGCAGCTTGGCCGGACAACGGAATGAAAAACTGTTTTTT,CASSLAGQRNEKLFF
TRBJ1-2,-,-,TRBV19,TGTGCCAGTAGTACCCTAAACTATGGCTACACCTTC,CASSTLNYGYTF
TRBJ1-4,-,-,TRBV5-6,TGTGCCAGCAGCCTCTTCTCGACCGCAACTAATGAAAAACTGTTTTTT,CASSLFSTATNEKLFF
TRBJ2-1,-,-,TRBV4-1,TGCGCCAGCAGACCCGGCCTAACTAATGAGCAGTTCTTC,CASRPGLTNEQFF
TRBJ2-1,-,-,TRBV7-2,TGTGCCAGCAGCCTACCGTCGACAGGAAACAATGAGCAGTTCTTC,CASSLPSTGNNEQFF
TRBJ2-2,-,-,TRBV7-9,TGTGCCAGCAGCTTAGGGAGGGCGGCCGGGGAGCTGTTTTTT,CASSLGRAAGELFF
TRBJ1-2,-,-,TRBV7-9,TGTGCCAGCAGCTTAGCGACCAACTATGGCTACACCTTC,CASSLATNYGYTF